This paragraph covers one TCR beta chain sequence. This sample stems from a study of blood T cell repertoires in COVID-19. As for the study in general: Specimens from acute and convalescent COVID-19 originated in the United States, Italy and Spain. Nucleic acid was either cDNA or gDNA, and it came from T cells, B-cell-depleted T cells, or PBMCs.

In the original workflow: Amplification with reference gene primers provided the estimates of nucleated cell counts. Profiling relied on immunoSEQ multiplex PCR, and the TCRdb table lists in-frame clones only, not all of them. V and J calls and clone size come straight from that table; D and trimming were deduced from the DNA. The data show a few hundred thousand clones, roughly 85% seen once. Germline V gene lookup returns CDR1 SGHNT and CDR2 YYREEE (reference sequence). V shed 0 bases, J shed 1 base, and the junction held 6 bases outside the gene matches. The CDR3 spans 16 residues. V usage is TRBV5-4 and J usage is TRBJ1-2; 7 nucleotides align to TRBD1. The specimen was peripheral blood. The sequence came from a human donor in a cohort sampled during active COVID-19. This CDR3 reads CASSLAVDRNNYGYTF. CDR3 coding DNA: TGTGCCAGCAGCTTGGCCGTGGACAGGAATAACTATGGCTACACCTTC.